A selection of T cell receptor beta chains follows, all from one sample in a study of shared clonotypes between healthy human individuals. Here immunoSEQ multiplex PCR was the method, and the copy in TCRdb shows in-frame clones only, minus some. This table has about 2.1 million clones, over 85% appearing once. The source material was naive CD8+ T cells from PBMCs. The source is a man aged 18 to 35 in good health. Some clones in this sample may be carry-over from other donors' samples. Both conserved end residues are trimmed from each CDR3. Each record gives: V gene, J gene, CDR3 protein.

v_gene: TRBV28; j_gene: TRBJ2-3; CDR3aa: ASSLYTLAGSTDTQY
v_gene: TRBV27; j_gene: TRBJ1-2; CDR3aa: ATSWGAEDYGYT
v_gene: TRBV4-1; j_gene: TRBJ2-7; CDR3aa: ASSHHLAGAYEQY
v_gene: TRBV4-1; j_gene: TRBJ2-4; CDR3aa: ASSQERTKTKNIQY
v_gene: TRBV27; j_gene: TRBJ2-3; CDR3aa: ASSLRTLAGATDTQY
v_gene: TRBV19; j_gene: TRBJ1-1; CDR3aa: ASTRDRVGAVDTEAF
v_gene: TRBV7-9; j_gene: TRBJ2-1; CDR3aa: ASSTQAYNEQF
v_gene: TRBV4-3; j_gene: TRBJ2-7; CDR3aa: ASSQDLDSAYEQY
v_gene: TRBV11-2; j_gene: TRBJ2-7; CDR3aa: ASSPLDYEQY
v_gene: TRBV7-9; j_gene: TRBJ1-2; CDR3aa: ASSLSAGGRGYT
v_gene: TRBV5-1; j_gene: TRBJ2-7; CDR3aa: ASSKELQGSSYEQY
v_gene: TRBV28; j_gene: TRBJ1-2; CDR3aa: ASSLRGGYYGYT
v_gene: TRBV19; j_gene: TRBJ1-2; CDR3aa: ASSIVSESGYT
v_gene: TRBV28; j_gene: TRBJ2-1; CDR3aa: ASSENPSINEQF
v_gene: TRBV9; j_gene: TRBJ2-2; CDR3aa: ASSVDGGWDPNTGELF
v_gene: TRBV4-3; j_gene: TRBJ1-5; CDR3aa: ASSQVRDRGNQPQH
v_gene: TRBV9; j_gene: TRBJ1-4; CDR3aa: ASSPGGVANEKLF
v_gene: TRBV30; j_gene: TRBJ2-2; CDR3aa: AWMGSSGHTGELF
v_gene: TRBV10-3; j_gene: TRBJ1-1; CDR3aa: AINGQNTEAF
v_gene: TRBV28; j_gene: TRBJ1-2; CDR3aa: ASSFRSVSGYGYT
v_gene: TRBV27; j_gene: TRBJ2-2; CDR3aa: ASSLWTPNTGELF
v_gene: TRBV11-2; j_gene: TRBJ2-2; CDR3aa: ASSLDLGLADTGELF
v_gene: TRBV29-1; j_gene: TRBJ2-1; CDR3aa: SVDRVYNEQF
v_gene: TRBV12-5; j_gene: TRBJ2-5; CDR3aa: ASGLSRETQY
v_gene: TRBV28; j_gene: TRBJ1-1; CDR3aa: ASSFENTEAF
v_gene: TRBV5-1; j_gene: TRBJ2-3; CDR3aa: ASYNTGRRTDTQY
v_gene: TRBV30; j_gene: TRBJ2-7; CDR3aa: AWRSVRASSYEQY
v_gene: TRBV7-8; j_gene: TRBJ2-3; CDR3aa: ASSPRGSPDTQY
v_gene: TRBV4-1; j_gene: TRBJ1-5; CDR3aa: ASSQEDTLIYSNQPQH
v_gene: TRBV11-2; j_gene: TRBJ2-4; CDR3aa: ASSSYLYPGGPGIQY
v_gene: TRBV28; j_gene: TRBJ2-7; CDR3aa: ASSPDREVSYEQY
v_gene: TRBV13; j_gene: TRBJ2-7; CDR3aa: ASSLEGTDYEQY
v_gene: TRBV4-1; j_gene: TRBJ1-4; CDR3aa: ASSQPPAEKLF
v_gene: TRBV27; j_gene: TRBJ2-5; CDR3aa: ASRGQEETQY
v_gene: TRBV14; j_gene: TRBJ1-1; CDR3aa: ASSQTTGGTEAF
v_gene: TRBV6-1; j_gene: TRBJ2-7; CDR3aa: ASSQGTSGWIREQY
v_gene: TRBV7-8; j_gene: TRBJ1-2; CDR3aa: ASSPGGTGGIT
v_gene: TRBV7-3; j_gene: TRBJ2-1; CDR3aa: ASSSGLAGYNEQF
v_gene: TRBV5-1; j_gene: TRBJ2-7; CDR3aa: ASSTVDRALHEQY
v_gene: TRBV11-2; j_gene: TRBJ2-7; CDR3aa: ASSLGPPTLSYEQY
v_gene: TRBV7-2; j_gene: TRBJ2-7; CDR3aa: ASTQRTGTGVYEQY
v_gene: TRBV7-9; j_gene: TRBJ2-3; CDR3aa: ASSLVAGGTDTQY
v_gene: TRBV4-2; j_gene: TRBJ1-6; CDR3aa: ASSSMTGFQLEYNSPLH
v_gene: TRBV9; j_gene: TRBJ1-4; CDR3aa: ASSTGQGPNEKLF
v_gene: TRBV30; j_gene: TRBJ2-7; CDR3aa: AWSGDYEQY
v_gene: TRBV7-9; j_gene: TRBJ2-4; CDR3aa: ASSLGGRFDIQY
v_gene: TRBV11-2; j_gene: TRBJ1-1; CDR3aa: ASSLTNTEAF
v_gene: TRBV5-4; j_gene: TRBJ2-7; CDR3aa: ASSLAQGALYEQY
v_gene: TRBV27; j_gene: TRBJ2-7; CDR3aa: ASSLSGGSTYEQY
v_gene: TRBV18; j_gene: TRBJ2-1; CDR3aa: ASSPEGLAAYYNEQF
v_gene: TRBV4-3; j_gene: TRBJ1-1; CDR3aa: ASSQLRVRGTEAF
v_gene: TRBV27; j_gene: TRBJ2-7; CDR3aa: ASTPALGVLPYEQY
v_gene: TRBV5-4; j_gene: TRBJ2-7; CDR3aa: ASSLGQAPYEQY
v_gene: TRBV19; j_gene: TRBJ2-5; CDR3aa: ASSGETGGLIRETQY
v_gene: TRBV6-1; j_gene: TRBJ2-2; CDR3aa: ASKTGMGGELF